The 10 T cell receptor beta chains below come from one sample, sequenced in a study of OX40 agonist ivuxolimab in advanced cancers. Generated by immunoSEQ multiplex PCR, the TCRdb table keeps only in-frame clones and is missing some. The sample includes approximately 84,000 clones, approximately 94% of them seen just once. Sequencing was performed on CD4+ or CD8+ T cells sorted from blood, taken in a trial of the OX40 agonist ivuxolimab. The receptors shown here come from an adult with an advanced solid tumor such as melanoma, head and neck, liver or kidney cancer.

In nucleotides, the CDR3 is TGCGCCAGCAGTGAGTCGGCTAGCGGTTCCTACGAGCAGTACTTC. This gives the protein CASSESASGSYEQYF. The chain carries TRBV10-2 and TRBJ2-7, with TRBD2 matching 7 bases. V shed 0 bases, J shed 1 base, and the junction held 3 bases outside the gene matches. Germline V gene lookup returns CDR1 WSHSY and CDR2 SAAADI. The length of the CDR3 is 15 residues.

DNA of the CDR3: TGCGCCAGCAGCCAAGATTCCGGGGAGGGGTGGCAGTTCTTC. Translated: CASSQDSGEGWQFF. The chain is built from TRBV4-1 and TRBJ2-1; 7 bases line up with TRBD2. Looked up from germline, CDR1 is MGHRA and CDR2 is YSYEKL. With 0 bases clipped from V and 12 bases from J, the junction kept 8 bases outside the gene matches. This CDR3 comprises 14 residues.

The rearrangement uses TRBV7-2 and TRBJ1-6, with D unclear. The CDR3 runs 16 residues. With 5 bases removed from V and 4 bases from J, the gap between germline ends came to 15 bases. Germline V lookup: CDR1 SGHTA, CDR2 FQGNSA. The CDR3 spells CASSPRRAAYNSPLHF. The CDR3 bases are TGTGCCAGCAGCCCTCGGCGGGCAGCTTATAATTCACCCCTCCACTTT.

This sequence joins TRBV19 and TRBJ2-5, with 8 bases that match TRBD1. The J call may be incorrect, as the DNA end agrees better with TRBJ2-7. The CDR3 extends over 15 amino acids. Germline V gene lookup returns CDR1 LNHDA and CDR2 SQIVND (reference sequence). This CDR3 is CASSIGTGFSYEQYF. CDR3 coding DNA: TGTGCCAGTAGTATCGGGACAGGATTCTCCTACGAGCAGTACTTC.

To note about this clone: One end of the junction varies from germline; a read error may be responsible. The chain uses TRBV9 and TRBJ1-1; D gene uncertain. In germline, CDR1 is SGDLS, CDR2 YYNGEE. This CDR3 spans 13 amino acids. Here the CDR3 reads CASSVGVKTEAFF. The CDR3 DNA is TGTGCCAGCAGCGTAGGGGTGAAGACTGAAGCTTTCTTT. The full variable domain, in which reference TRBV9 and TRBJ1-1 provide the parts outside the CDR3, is DSGVTQTPKHLITATGQRVTLRCSPRSGDLSVYWYQQSLDQGLQFLIQYYNGEERAKGNILERFSAQQFPDLHSELNLSSLELGDSALYFCASSVGVKTEAFFGQGTRLTVV.

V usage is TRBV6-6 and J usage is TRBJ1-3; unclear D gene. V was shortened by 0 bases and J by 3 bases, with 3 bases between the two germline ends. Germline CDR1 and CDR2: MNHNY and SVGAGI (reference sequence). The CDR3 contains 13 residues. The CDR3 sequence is CASSYSGGNTIYF. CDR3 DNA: TGTGCCAGCAGTTACTCAGGTGGAAACACCATATATTTT.

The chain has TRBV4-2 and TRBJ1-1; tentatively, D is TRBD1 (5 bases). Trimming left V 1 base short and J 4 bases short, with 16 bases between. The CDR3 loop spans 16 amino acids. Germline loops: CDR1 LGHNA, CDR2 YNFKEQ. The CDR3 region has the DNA TGTGCCAGCAGCCAAGGCGTGTCGATAAGGGGCACTGAAGCTTTCTTT. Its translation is CASSQGVSIRGTEAFF.

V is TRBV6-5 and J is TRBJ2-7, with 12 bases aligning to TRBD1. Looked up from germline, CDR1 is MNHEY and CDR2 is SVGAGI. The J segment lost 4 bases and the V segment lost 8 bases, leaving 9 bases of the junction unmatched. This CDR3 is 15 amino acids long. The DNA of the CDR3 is TGTGCCAGCTCTCCCGGGACAGGGGGCTGGTACGAGCAGTACTTC. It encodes CASSPGTGGWYEQYF.

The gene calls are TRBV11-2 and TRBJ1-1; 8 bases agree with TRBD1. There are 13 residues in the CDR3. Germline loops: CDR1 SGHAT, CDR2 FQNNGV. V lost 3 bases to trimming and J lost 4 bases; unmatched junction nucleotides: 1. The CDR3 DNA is TGTGCCAGCAGCTTGACAGGGGCCACTGAAGCTTTCTTT. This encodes CASSLTGATEAFF.

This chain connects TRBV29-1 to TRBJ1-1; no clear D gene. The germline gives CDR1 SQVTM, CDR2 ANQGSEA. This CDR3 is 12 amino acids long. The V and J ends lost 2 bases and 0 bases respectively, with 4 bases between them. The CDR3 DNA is TGCAGCGTTGAAAATATGAACACTGAAGCTTTCTTT. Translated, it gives CSVENMNTEAFF.